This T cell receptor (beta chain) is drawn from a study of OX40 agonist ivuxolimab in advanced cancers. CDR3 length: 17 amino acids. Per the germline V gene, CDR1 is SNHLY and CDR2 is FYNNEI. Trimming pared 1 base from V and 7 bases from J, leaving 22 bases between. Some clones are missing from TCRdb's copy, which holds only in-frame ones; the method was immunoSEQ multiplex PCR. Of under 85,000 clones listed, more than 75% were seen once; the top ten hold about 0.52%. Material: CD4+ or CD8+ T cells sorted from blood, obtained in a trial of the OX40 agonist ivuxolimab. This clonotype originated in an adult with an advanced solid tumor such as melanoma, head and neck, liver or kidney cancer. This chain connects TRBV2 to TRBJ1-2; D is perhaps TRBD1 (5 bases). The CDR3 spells CASSEEPHSSGRGGYTF. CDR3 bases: TGTGCCAGCAGTGAAGAGCCCCACTCGTCAGGGCGGGGTGGCTACACCTTC.